This T cell receptor beta chain was sequenced in a study of naive and memory T cell subsets. Overall study results and limits: Especially in CD8 cells, naive repertoires contained a few larger clonotypes, possibly CD45RA-re-expressing memory cells. There was no ground truth to check naive and memory subset results.

A remark on this clonotype: What it binds is unknown.

Overnight CMV lysate stimulation of fresh PBMCs defined donor CMV status by CD4+ IFNgamma. CD4 T cells were positively selected, then CD8 T cells from the CD4-negative fraction. Two oligonucleotides, mixed equimolar, formed the beta constant-region primer covering TRBC1 and TRBC2. Four rounds of PCR amplified the ligated cDNA using nested alpha and beta constant-region primers plus SP2. An oligonucleotide with the SP2 primer and a 12-nucleotide UMI was ligated to the cDNA 3' end. Via MiXCR, TCRdb re-called the UMI-ligation and nested PCR reads, giving one row per CDR3 protein. In the table there are around 100,000 distinct CDR3 sequences, roughly 14% of which are singletons. Germline trimming cut 1 base from V and 2 bases from J; bases unmatched to any gene: 6. The CDR3 runs 16 residues. Germline CDR1 and CDR2: SQVTM and ANQGSEA.

The chain recombines TRBV29-1 with TRBJ2-1; 9 bases match TRBD2. Sequenced: naive CD8+ T cells from blood. This clonotype was obtained from a human donor in good health. The CDR3 loop reads CSVEGRGGGTYNEQFF. The CDR3, as DNA: TGCAGCGTTGAAGGTCGCGGGGGGGGCACCTACAATGAGCAGTTCTTC.